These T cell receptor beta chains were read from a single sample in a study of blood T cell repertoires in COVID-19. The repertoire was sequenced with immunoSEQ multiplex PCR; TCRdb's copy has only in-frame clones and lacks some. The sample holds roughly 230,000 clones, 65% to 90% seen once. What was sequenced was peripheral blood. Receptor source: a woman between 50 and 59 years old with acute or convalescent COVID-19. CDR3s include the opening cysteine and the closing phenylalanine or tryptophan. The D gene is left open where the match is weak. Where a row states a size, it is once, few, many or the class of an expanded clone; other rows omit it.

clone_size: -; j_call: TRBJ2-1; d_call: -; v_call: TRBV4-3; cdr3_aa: CASSMIVRNNEQFF; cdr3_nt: TGCGCCAGCAGCATGATTGTGAGAAACAATGAGCAGTTCTTC
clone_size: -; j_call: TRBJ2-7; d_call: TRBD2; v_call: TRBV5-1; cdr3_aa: CASSNRTSVGEQYF; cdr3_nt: TGCGCCAGCAGCAACCGGACTAGCGTGGGAGAGCAGTACTTC
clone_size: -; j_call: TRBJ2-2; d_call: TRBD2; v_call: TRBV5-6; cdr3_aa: CASSLMRVAGTGELFF; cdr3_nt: TGTGCCAGCAGCTTGATGAGAGTAGCGGGCACCGGGGAGCTGTTTTTT
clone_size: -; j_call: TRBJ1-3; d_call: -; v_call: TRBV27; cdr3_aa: CASRTTGKSSGNTIYF; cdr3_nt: TGTGCCAGCAGAACGACAGGCAAAAGCTCTGGAAACACCATATATTTT
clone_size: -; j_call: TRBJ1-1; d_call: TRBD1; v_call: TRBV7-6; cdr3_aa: CASSYTTGVPTEAFF; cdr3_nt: TGTGCCAGCAGCTACACGACAGGGGTCCCCACTGAAGCTTTCTTT
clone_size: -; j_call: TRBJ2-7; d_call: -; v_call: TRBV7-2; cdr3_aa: CASRWTTGNDEQYF; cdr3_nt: TGTGCCAGCAGGTGGACAACAGGGAACGACGAGCAGTACTTC
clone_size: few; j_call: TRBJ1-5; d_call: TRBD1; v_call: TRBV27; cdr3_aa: CASSSTGGRQPQHF; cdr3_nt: TGTGCCAGCAGTTCGACAGGGGGCAGGCAGCCCCAGCATTTT
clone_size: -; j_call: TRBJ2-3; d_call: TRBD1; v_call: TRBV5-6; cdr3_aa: CASRNRGDDTQYF; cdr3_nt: TGTGCCAGCAGAAACAGGGGAGATGATACGCAGTATTTT
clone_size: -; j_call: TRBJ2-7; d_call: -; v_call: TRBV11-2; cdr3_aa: CASSHGRGGHEQYF; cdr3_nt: TGTGCCAGCAGCCATGGGAGAGGGGGACACGAGCAGTACTTC
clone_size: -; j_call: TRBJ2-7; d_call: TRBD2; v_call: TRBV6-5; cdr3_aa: CASSPRGGGGYEQYF; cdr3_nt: TGTGCCAGCAGTCCCCGGGGCGGGGGAGGGTACGAGCAGTACTTC
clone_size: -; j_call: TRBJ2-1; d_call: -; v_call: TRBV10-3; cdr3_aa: CAITPGGGSSYNEQFF; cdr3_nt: TGTGCCATCACTCCGGGTGGCGGTAGCTCCTACAATGAGCAGTTCTTC
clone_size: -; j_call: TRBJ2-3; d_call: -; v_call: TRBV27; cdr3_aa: CASSLTGGPDTQYF; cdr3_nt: TGTGCCAGCAGTTTAACCGGCGGCCCCGATACGCAGTATTTT
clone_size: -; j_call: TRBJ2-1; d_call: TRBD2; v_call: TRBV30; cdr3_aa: CAWSVSIGAGLGDEQFF; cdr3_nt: TGTGCCTGGAGTGTATCTATCGGAGCGGGACTAGGCGATGAGCAGTTCTTC
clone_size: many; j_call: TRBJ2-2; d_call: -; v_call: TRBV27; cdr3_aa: CASSTGLPGSGELFF; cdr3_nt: TGTGCCAGCAGTACGGGACTCCCGGGTTCCGGGGAGCTGTTTTTT
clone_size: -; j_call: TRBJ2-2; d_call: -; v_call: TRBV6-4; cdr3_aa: CASTGGTGELFF; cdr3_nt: TGTGCCAGCACCGGGGGAACCGGGGAGCTGTTTTTT
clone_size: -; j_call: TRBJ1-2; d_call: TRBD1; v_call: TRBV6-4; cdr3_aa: CASSQAGQGGSNYGYTF; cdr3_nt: TGTGCCAGCAGCCAAGCGGGACAGGGAGGGTCAAACTATGGCTACACCTTC
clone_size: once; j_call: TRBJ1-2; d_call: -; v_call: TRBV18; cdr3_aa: CASSPEPSGYGYTF; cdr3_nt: TGTGCCAGCTCACCAGAGCCAAGCGGCTATGGCTACACCTTC
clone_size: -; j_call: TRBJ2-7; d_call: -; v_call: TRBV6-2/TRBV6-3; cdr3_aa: CASSLRAAGVSSEQYF; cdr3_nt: TGTGCCAGCAGTCTCCGAGCGGCAGGGGTGTCGAGTGAGCAGTACTTC
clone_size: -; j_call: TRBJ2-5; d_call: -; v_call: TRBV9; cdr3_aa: CASSVREERAQYF; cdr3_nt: TGTGCCAGCAGCGTACGCGAGGAGAGAGCCCAGTACTTC
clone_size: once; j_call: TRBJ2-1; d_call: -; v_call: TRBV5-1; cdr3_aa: CASRNRRTSYNEQFF; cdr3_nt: TGCGCCAGCAGAAACCGACGGACATCCTACAATGAGCAGTTCTTC
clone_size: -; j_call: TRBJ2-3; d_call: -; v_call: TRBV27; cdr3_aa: CASNLRGRDTQYF; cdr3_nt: TGTGCCAGCAATCTCCGTGGTAGAGATACGCAGTATTTT
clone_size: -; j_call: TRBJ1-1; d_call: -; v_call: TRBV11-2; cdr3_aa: CASSFEDTEAFF; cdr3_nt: TGTGCCAGCAGCTTCGAGGACACTGAAGCTTTCTTT
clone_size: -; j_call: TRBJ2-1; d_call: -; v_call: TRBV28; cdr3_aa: CASRNPGHNYNEQFF; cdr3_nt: TGTGCCAGCCGGAATCCGGGACACAACTACAATGAGCAGTTCTTC
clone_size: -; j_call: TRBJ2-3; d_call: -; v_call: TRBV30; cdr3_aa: CAWSVPVTSTDTQYF; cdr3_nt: TGTGCCTGGAGTGTACCGGTCACTAGCACAGATACGCAGTATTTT
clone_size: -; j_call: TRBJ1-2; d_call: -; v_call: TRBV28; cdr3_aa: CASSLFDSRYTF; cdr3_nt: TGTGCCAGCAGTTTATTCGACAGTCGCTACACCTTC
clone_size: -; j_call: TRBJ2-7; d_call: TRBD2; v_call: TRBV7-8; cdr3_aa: CASSPGLAGVGEQYF; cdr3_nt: TGTGCCAGCAGCCCGGGACTAGCGGGAGTGGGCGAGCAGTACTTC
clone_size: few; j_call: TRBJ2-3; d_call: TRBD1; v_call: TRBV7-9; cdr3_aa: CASSFGQGDTDTQYF; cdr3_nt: TGTGCCAGCAGCTTTGGACAGGGGGACACAGATACGCAGTATTTT
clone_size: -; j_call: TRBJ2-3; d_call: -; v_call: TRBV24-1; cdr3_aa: CASQGQVTDTQYF; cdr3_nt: TGTGCCTCACAGGGACAAGTCACAGATACGCAGTATTTT
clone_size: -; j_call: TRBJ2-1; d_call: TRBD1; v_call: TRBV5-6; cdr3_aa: CASSTGTGDFYNEQFF; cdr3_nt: TGTGCCAGCAGCACCGGGACAGGAGACTTTTACAATGAGCAGTTCTTC
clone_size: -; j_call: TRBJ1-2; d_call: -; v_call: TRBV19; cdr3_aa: CASSQTGRGYTF; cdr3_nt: TGTGCCAGTAGTCAAACAGGACGCGGCTACACCTTC
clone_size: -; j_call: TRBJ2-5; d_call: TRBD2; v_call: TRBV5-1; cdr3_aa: CASSPGLAGTQYF; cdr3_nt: TGCGCCAGCAGTCCCGGACTAGCGGGGACCCAGTACTTC
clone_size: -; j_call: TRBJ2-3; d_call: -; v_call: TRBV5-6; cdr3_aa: CAGQRRVSADTQYF; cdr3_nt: TGTGCCGGCCAGCGGAGGGTTTCGGCAGATACGCAGTATTTT
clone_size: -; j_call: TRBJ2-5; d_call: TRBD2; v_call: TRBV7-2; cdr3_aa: CASSSQRGFLQETQYF; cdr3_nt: TGTGCCAGCAGCTCCCAGCGGGGGTTCCTCCAAGAGACCCAGTACTTC
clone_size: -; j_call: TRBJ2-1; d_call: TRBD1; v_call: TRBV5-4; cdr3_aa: CASSPNAGTGHEQFF; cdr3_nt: TGTGCCAGCAGCCCGAACGCGGGGACAGGACATGAGCAGTTCTTC
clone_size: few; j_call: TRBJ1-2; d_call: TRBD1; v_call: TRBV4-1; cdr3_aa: CASSQDLWDRLIYGYTF; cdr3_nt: TGCGCCAGCAGCCAAGATTTATGGGACAGGCTTATCTATGGCTACACCTTC
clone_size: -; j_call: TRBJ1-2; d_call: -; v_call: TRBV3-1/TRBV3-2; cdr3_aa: CASSQVDRPYGYTF; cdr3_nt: TGTGCCAGCAGCCAAGTCGACAGGCCCTATGGCTACACCTTC
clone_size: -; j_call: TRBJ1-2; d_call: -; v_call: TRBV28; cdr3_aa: CASSLAGYGYTF; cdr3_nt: TGTGCCAGCAGTTTAGCGGGATATGGCTACACCTTC
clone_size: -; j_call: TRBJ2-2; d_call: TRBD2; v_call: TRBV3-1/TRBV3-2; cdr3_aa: CASAAGGRTGELFF; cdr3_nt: TGTGCCAGCGCAGCGGGGGGGCGGACCGGGGAGCTGTTTTTT
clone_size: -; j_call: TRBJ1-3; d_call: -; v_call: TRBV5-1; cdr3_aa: CASSSDNSGNTIYF; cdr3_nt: TGCGCCAGCAGCTCGGACAACTCTGGAAACACCATATATTTT
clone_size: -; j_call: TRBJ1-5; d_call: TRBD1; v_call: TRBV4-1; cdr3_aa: CASSADDRAFQPQHF; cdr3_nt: TGCGCCAGCAGCGCAGACGACAGGGCGTTTCAGCCCCAGCATTTT
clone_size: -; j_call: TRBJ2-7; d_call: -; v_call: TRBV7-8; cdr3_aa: CASSLVGEEGYEQYF; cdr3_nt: TGTGCCAGCAGCTTAGTGGGGGAGGAGGGATATGAGCAGTACTTC
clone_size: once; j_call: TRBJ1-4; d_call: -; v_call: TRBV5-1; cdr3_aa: CASSPGIRAGEEKLFF; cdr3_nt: TGCGCCAGCAGCCCCGGCATCAGGGCAGGGGAGGAAAAACTGTTTTTT
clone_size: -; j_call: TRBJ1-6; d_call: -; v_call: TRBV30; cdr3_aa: CAWRPQNNSPLHF; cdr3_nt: TGTGCCTGGAGGCCCCAGAATAATTCACCCCTCCACTTT
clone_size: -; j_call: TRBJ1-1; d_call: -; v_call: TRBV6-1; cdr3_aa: CASSERVGAGNTEAFF; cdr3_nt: TGTGCCAGCAGTGAAAGGGTGGGGGCAGGGAACACTGAAGCTTTCTTT
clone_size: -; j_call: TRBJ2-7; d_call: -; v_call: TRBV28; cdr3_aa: CASSQPGQLYEQYF; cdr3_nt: TGTGCCAGCAGTCAACCCGGACAGTTATACGAGCAGTACTTC
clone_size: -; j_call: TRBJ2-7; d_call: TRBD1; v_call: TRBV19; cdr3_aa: CASISTGPYEQYF; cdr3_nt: TGTGCCAGTATCTCGACAGGGCCCTACGAGCAGTACTTC
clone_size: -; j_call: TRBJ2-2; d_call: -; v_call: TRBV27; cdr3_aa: CASSYGRGYTGELFF; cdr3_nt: TGTGCCAGCAGTTATGGTCGGGGGTACACCGGGGAGCTGTTTTTT
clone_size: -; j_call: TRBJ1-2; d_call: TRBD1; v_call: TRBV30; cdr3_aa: CAWIRLQGEGNGYTF; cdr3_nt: TGTGCCTGGATTAGACTTCAGGGGGAAGGGAATGGCTACACCTTC
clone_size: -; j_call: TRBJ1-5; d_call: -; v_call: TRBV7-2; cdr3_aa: CASSQGSGGNQPQHF; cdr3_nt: TGTGCCAGCAGCCAAGGGAGTGGAGGCAATCAGCCCCAGCATTTT
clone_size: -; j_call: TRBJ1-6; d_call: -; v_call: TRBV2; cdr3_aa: CASGEGRGYNSPLHF; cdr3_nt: TGTGCCAGCGGGGAGGGGCGTGGGTATAATTCACCCCTCCACTTT